This is a list of T cell receptor beta chains from one sample in a study of long-term antiretroviral therapy in people with HIV. Sequencing was performed with immunoSEQ multiplex PCR; in TCRdb, only in-frame clones are kept and a portion is missing. The sample has 21,000 or so clones, roughly four fifths seen once. The sample was unsorted PBMCs, taken 0.3 years after starting antiretroviral therapy. The receptors derive from a man aged 50 or older with HIV. Both conserved end residues are trimmed from each CDR3.

>TRBV5-8|13|TRBJ1-3
ASSFDGLPGNTIY
>TRBV29-1|13|TRBJ2-1
SVDGTEYSYNEQF
>TRBV2|15|TRBJ1-1
ASSGGGHPRGNTEAF
>TRBV29-1|13|TRBJ1-1
SVEVTGGVRAEAF
>TRBV5-1|13|TRBJ1-1
ASSRGGHLNGEAF
>TRBV5-6|12|TRBJ1-5
ASSGDGGNQPQH
>TRBV9|14|TRBJ1-2
ASSRGGLGEAEGYT
>TRBV11-3|14|TRBJ2-1
ASSLGGGTWYNEQF
>TRBV18|14|TRBJ2-2
ASSRTAGLRSGELF
>TRBV30|12|TRBJ1-2
AWSVGRAHYGYT
>TRBV11-3|13|TRBJ2-7
ASSQPGQPAYEQY
>TRBV28|12|TRBJ1-1
ASSWEGLNTEAF
>TRBV30|10|TRBJ2-7
AWSVGNYEQY
>TRBV28|12|TRBJ1-1
ASSFGGQVTEAF
>TRBV19|12|TRBJ2-5
ASSPRFGSETQY
>TRBV27|13|TRBJ2-6
ASSPTGAGANVLT
>TRBV19|12|TRBJ2-1
ASSIPGPRNEQF
>TRBV6-6|12|TRBJ1-1
ASSYSTAYTEAF
>TRBV5-6|12|TRBJ1-1
ASSLMGAYTEAF
>TRBV30|11|TRBJ1-6
AWSVVRNSPLH
>TRBV28|10|TRBJ2-7
ASSLQLYEQY
>TRBV7-9|14|TRBJ2-7
ASSLTTSGNNDEQY
>TRBV4-3|15|TRBJ2-7
ASSQDFSPAKYYEQY
>TRBV7-2|15|TRBJ2-6
ASSLGRSLSGANVLT
>TRBV5-8|15|TRBJ2-6
ASSLLGRISGANVLT
>TRBV6-5|12|TRBJ2-7
ASSQNRVLVEQY
>TRBV4-3|12|TRBJ2-7
ASSRQVSTYEQY
>TRBV28|12|TRBJ2-7
ASSPGQGANEQY
>TRBV19|15|TRBJ2-2
ASSILGAAGNTGELF
>TRBV30|13|TRBJ2-7
AWSVPGQGSYEQY
>TRBV11-2|12|TRBJ2-7
ASSLTNTDYEQY
>TRBV7-7|13|TRBJ2-7
ASSLAPDGSYEQY
>TRBV28|10|TRBJ2-7
ASSGLSYEQY
>TRBV28|13|TRBJ1-2
ASSFGGNSAYGYT
>TRBV10-2|11|TRBJ1-2
ASLPDSNYGYT
>TRBV30|10|TRBJ2-7
AWSGQSYEQY
>TRBV6-6|13|TRBJ1-3
ASSPSGISGNTIY
>TRBV7-2|14|TRBJ2-7
ASSLAQSRGLYEQY
>TRBV7-2|12|TRBJ2-5
ASSSLGPRETQY
>TRBV6-5|13|TRBJ1-2
ASSYSPRPSNGYT